This record concerns one T cell receptor (beta chain) sequence. Clones were sequenced by immunoSEQ multiplex PCR, and TCRdb holds only the in-frame ones, with some missing. The sample has 80,000 to 100,000 clones, approximately 90% seen once. The data stem from a study of OX40 agonist ivuxolimab in advanced cancers. The ends were cut back, 4 bases at V and 0 bases at J, with 4 bases in the middle. The CDR3 is 12 amino acids. In germline, CDR1 is SGHRS, CDR2 YFSETQ. At baseline, cycle 4 day 1, and cycle 7 day 1, blood was sampled. This TCR was sampled from an adult with an advanced solid tumor such as melanoma, head and neck, liver or kidney cancer. The chain is built from TRBV5-1 and TRBJ2-5; D is unresolved. Source: CD4+ or CD8+ T cells sorted from blood, taken in a trial of the OX40 agonist ivuxolimab. The CDR3 spells CASSTDQETQYF. CDR3 nucleotides: TGCGCCAGCAGCACCGACCAAGAGACCCAGTACTTC.